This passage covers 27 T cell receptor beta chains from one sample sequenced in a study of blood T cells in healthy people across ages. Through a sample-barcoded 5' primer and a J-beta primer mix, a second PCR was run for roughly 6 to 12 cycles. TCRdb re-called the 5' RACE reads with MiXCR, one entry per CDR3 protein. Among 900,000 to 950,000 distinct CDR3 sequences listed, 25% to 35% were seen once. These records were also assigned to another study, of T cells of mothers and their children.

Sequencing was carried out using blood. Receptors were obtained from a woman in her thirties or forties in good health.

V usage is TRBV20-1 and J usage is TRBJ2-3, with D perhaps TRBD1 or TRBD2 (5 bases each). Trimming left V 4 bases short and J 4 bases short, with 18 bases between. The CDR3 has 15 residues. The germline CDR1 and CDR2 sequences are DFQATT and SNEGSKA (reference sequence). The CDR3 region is CSAKTLVGQADTQYF. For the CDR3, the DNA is TGCAGTGCTAAAACACTAGTGGGGCAAGCAGATACGCAGTATTTT.

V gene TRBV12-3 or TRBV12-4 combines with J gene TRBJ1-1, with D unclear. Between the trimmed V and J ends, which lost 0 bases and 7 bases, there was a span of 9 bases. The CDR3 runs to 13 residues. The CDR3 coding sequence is TGTGCCAGCAGTTTAGCAGGATTAATTGAAGCTTTCTTT. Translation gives CASSLAGLIEAFF.

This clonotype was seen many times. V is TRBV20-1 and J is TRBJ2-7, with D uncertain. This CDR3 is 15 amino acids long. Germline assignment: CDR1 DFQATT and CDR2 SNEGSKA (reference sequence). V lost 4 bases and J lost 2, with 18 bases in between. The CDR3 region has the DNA TGCAGTGCTATAAATCCCGTGGGCAGCACCTACGAGCAGTACTTC. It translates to CSAINPVGSTYEQYF.

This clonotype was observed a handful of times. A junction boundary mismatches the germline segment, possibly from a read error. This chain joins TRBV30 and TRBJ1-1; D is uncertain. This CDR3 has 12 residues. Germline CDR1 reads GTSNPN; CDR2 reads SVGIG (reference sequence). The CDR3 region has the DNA TGTGCCCGGAGTGGAAGCAGCCAGAAGGCTTTCTTT. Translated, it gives CARSGSSQKAFF.

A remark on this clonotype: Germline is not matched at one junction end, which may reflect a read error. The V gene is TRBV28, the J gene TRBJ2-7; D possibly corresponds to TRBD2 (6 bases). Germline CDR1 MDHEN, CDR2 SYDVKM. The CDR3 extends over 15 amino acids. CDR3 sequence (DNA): TGTGCCAGCAGTTTACCCGGGACCGCGGACTACAAGCAGTACTTC. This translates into CASSLPGTADYKQYF.

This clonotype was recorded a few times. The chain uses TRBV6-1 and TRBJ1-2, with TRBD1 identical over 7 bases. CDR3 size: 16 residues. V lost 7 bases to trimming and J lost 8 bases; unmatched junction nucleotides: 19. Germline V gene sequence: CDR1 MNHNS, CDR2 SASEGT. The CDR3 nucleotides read TGTGCCAGCACCGATCTCCTGGACAGGACGGAGTACGGCTACACCTTC. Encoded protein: CASTDLLDRTEYGYTF.

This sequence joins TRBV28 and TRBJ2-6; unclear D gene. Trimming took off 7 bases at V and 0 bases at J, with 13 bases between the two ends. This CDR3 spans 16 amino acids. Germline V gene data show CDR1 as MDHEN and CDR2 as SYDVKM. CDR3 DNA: TGTGCCAGCAATGGGCAGCTCCCCTCTGGGGCCAACGTCCTGACTTTC. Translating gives CASNGQLPSGANVLTF.

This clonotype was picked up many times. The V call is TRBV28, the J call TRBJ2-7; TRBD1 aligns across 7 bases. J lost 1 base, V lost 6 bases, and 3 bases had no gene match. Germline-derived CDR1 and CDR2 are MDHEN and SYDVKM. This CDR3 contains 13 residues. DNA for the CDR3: TGTGCCAGCAGGGGGACAGAGTCCTACGAGCAGTACTTC. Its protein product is CASRGTESYEQYF.

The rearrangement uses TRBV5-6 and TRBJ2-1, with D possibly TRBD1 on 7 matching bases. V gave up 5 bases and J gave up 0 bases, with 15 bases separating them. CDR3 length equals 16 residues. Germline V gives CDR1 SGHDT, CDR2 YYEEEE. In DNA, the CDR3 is TGTGCCAGCAGTGAGGCAGGGGGGAGCTCCTACAATGAGCAGTTCTTC. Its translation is CASSEAGGSSYNEQFF.

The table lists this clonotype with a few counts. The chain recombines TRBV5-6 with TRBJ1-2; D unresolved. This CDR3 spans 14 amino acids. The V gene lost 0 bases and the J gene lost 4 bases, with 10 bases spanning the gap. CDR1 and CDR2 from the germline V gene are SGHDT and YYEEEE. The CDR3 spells CASSLAGSIYGYTF. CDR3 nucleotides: TGTGCCAGCAGCTTGGCGGGGAGCATCTATGGCTACACCTTC.

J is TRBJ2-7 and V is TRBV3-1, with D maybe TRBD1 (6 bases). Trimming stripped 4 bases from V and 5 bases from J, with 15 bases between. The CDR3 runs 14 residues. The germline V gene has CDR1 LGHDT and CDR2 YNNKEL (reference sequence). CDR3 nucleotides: TGTGCCAGCAGCCCAGGGGCAGGGGTCGACGAGCAGTACTTC. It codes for CASSPGAGVDEQYF.

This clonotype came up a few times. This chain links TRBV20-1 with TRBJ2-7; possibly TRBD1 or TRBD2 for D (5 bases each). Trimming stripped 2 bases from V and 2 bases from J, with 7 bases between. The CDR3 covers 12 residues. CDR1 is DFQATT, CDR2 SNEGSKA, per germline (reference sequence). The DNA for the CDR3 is TGCAGTGCTAGAATGGGGGCCTACGAGCAGTACTTC. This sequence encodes CSARMGAYEQYF.

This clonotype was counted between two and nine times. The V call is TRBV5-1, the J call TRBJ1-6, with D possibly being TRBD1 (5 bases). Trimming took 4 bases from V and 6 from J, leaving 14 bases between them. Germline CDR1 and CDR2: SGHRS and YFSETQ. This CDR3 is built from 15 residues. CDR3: CASSEYEGSNSPLHF. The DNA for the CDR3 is TGCGCCAGCAGCGAATATGAGGGGAGTAATTCACCCCTCCACTTT. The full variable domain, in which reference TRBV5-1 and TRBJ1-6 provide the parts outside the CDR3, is KAGVTQTPRYLIKTRGQQVTLSCSPISGHRSVSWYQQTPGQGLQFLFEYFSETQRNKGNFPGRFSGRQFSNSRSEMNVSTLELGDSALYLCASSEYEGSNSPLHFGNGTRLTVT.

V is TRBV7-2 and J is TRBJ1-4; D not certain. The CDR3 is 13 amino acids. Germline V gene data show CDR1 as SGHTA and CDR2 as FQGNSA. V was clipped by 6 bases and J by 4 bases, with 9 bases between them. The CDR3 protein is CASRSQINEKLFF. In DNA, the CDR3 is TGTGCCAGCAGGTCACAAATTAATGAAAAACTGTTTTTT.

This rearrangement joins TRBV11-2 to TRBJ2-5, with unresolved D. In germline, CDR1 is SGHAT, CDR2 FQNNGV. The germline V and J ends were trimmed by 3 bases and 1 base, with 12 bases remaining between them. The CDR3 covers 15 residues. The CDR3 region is CASSFSDGSQETQYF. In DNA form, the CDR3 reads TGTGCCAGCAGCTTCTCGGACGGATCCCAAGAGACCCAGTACTTC.

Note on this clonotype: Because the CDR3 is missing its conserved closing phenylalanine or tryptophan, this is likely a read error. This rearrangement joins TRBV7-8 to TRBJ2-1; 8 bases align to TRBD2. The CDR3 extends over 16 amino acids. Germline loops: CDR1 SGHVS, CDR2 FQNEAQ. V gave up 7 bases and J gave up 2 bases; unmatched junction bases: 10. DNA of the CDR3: TGTGCCAGCACCAAGATGGCGGGGGGAGCCTACAATGAGCAGTTCACC. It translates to CASTKMAGGAYNEQFT.

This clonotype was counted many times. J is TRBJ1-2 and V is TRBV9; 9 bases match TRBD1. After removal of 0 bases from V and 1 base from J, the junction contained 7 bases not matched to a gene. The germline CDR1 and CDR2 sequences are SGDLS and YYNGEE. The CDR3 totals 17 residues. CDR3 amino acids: CASSVAPGQGSNYGYTF. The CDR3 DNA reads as TGTGCCAGCAGCGTAGCCCCCGGACAGGGGAGTAACTATGGCTACACCTTC.

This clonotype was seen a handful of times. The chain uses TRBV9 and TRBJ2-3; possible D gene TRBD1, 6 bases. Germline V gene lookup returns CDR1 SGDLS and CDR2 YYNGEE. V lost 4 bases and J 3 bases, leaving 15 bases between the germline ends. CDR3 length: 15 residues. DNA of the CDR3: TGTGCCAGCAGCACCGGACAGTACGGAACAGATACGCAGTATTTT. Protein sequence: CASSTGQYGTDTQYF.

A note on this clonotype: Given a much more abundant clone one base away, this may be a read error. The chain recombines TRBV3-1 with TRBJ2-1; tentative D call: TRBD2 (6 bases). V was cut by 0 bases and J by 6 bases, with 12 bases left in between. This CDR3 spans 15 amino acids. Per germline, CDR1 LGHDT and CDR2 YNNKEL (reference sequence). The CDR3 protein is CASSQDIKGGNEQFF. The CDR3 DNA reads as TGTGCCAGCAGCCAAGATATAAAGGGAGGCAATGAGCAGTTCTTC.

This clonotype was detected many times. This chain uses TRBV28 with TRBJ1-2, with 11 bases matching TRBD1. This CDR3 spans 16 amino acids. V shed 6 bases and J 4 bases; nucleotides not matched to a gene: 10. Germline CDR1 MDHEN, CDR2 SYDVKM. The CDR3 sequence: CASSSGQGALGYGYTF. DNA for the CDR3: TGTGCCAGCAGCTCCGGACAGGGGGCTCTAGGCTATGGCTACACCTTC.

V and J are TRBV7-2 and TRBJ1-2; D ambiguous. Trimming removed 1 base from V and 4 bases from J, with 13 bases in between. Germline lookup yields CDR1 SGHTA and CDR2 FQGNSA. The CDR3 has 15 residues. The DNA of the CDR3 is TGTGCCAGCAGCTTAGAGAGAAGGCGGAGCTATGGCTACACCTTC. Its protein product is CASSLERRRSYGYTF.

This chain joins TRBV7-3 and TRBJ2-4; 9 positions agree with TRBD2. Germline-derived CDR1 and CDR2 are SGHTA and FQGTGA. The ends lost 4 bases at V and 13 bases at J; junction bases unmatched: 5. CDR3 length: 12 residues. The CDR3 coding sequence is TGTGCCAGCAGCTACGGCGGGGGGGAGCAGTACTTC. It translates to CASSYGGGEQYF. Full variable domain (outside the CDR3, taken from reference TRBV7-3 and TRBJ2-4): GAGVSQTPSNKVTEKGKYVELRCDPISGHTALYWYRQSLGQGPEFLIYFQGTGAADDSGLPNDRFFAVRPEGSVSTLKIQRTERGDSAVYLCASSYGGGEQYFGAGTRLSVL.

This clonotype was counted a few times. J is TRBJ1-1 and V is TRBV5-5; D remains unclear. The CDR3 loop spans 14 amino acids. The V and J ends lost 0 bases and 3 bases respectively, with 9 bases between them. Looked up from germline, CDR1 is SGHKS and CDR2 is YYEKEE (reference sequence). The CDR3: CASSLGGGDTEAFF. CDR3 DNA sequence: TGTGCCAGCAGCTTGGGGGGAGGCGACACTGAAGCTTTCTTT.

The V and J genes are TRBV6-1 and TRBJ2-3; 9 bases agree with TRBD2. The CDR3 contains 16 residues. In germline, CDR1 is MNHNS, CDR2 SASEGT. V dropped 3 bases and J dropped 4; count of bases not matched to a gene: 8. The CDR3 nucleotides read TGTGCCAGCAGTGAGGCGGGAGGGGTGGGGGCAGATACGCAGTATTTT. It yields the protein CASSEAGGVGADTQYF.

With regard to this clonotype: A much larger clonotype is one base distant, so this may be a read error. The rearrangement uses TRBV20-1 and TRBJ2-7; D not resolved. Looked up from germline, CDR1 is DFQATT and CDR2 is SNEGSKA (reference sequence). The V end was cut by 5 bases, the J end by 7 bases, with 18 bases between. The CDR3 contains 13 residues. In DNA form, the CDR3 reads TGCAGTGCTGAACAGTCTACCGACAATGAGCAGTACTTC. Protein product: CSAEQSTDNEQYF.

The CDR3 region is CASSLVSQGARYGYTF. CDR3 in DNA: TGTGCCAGCAGCTTGGTGTCCCAGGGGGCCCGTTATGGCTACACCTTC. This rearrangement joins TRBV7-2 to TRBJ1-2; 8 bases are a match to TRBD1. CDR3 length: 16 amino acids. Trimming took 3 bases from V and 5 from J; bases not matched to a gene: 11. Per germline, CDR1 SGHTA and CDR2 FQGNSA. Supplemented by reference TRBV7-2 and TRBJ1-2, the full variable domain reads GAGVSQSPSNKVTEKGKDVELRCDPISGHTALYWYRQSLGQGLEFLIYFQGNSAPDKSGLPSDRFSAERTGGSVSTLTIQRTQQEDSAVYLCASSLVSQGARYGYTFGSGTRLTVV.

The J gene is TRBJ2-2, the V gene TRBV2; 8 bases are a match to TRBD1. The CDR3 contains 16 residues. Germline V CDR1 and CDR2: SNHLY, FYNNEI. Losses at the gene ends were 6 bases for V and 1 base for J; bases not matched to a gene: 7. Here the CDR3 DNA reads TGTGCCAGCAGCCCCCAGGGGGCGGTGAACACCGGGGAGCTGTTTTTT. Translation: CASSPQGAVNTGELFF.